A selection of T cell receptor beta chains follows, all from one sample in a study of shared clonotypes between healthy human individuals. Measured with immunoSEQ multiplex PCR; TCRdb has only the in-frame clones, and not every one. The table has millions of clones, around 95% seen once. Sequenced: naive CD4+ T cells sorted from blood. These receptors came from a man younger than 35 in good health. CDR3s include the opening cysteine and the closing phenylalanine or tryptophan. The D gene is left open where the match is weak. Clone sizes are given selectively: once, few, many, or a class where the clone is expanded.

>TRBD1|NA|TRBV28|TRBJ1-1
CASSTGGLDTEAFF
TGTGCCAGCAGTACAGGGGGCTTAGACACTGAAGCTTTCTTT
>TRBD1|NA|TRBV9|TRBJ2-7
CASSPGQGAYEQYF
TGTGCCAGCAGCCCGGGACAGGGGGCTTACGAGCAGTACTTC
>NA|NA|TRBV7-2|TRBJ2-5
CASNPYPVETQYF
TGTGCCAGCAACCCATACCCCGTTGAGACCCAGTACTTC
>TRBD1|once|TRBV5-4|TRBJ1-2
CASRDRGPSAIDTF
TGTGCCAGCAGGGACAGGGGGCCTTCCGCCATCGACACCTTC
>NA|NA|TRBV28|TRBJ1-4
CASSLVSKGEKLFF
TGTGCCAGCAGTTTAGTATCTAAGGGTGAAAAACTGTTTTTT
>TRBD2|NA|TRBV28|TRBJ2-1
CASSFPGLGYNEQFF
TGTGCCAGCAGTTTCCCAGGACTAGGCTACAATGAGCAGTTCTTC
>NA|NA|TRBV6-5|TRBJ2-5
CASRRGFRYPQYF
TGTGCCAGCAGGCGCGGGTTTAGGTACCCCCAGTACTTC
>TRBD1|NA|TRBV10-3|TRBJ1-1
CAISESDLGTGDHTEAFF
TGTGCCATCAGTGAGTCGGATTTGGGGACAGGGGACCACACTGAAGCTTTCTTT
>NA|NA|TRBV5-6|TRBJ1-5
CASTVQGEGGNQPQHF
TGTGCCAGCACCGTTCAGGGTGAAGGTGGCAATCAGCCCCAGCATTTT
>NA|NA|TRBV9|TRBJ1-6
CASSVDLSYSPLHF
TGTGCCAGCAGCGTAGATCTGTCGTATTCACCCCTCCACTTT
>TRBD2|NA|TRBV7-2|TRBJ2-1
CASSLSGSYYNEQFF
TGTGCCAGCAGCTTAAGCGGGAGCTACTACAATGAGCAGTTCTTC
>NA|NA|TRBV5-6|TRBJ1-6
CASSLGRGSNSPLHF
TGTGCCAGCAGCTTGGGAAGGGGTTCTAATTCACCCCTCCACTTT
>NA|NA|TRBV30|TRBJ1-2
CAGFPLGEPVGYTF
TGTGCCGGATTCCCCCTTGGGGAGCCAGTTGGCTACACCTTC
>NA|NA|TRBV15|TRBJ2-2
CATSRDRGNTGELFF
TGTGCCACCAGCAGAGATCGGGGGAACACCGGGGAGCTGTTTTTT
>TRBD1|NA|TRBV18|TRBJ2-7
CASSPRQGRATNEQYF
TGTGCCAGCTCACCGCGACAGGGGAGAGCGACTAACGAGCAGTACTTC
>NA|NA|TRBV27|TRBJ2-7
CASSLTGQSYEQYF
TGTGCCAGCAGTTTAACTGGACAGTCCTACGAGCAGTACTTC
>NA|NA|TRBV11-2|TRBJ2-2
CASSLQANTGELFF
TGTGCCAGCAGCTTACAAGCTAACACCGGGGAGCTGTTTTTT
>TRBD1|NA|TRBV29-1|TRBJ2-7
CSVEGQGGTGNNYEQYF
TGCAGCGTTGAAGGGCAGGGGGGGACAGGGAATAATTACGAGCAGTACTTC
>NA|once|TRBV6-6|TRBJ1-1
CASSAGGTEAFF
TGTGCCAGCTCCGCTGGGGGCACTGAAGCTTTCTTT
>NA|once|TRBV6-6|TRBJ2-7
CASSYASGDSEQYF
TGTGCCAGCAGTTACGCTTCAGGGGATTCGGAGCAGTACTTC
>NA|NA|TRBV27|TRBJ2-7
CASSFAGWGYEQYF
TGTGCCAGCAGTTTTGCCGGTTGGGGCTACGAGCAGTACTTC
>TRBD1|NA|TRBV6-5|TRBJ1-1
CASSLDRGPEAFF
TGTGCCAGCAGTCTAGACAGGGGCCCCGAAGCTTTCTTT
>NA|NA|TRBV18|TRBJ2-4
CASSPPQEAKMIQYF
TGTGCCAGCTCACCACCACAGGAAGCAAAAATGATTCAGTACTTC
>TRBD2|once|TRBV2|TRBJ2-3
CASSEREPSTDTQYF
TGTGCCAGCAGTGAGCGGGAGCCCAGCACAGATACGCAGTATTTT
>NA|NA|TRBV27|TRBJ1-6
CASSFQGSSNSPLHF
TGTGCCAGCAGTTTTCAGGGGTCGTCTAATTCACCCCTCCACTTT
>NA|NA|TRBV9|TRBJ1-4
CASSVEGTLNEKLFF
TGTGCCAGCAGCGTAGAAGGGACCCTTAATGAAAAACTGTTTTTT
>NA|NA|TRBV6-6|TRBJ2-3
CASSHGADTQYF
TGTGCCAGCAGCCATGGAGCGGATACGCAGTATTTT
>TRBD2|NA|TRBV7-9|TRBJ2-3
CASSNGEGLVTDTQYF
TGTGCCAGCAGCAACGGGGAGGGACTAGTCACAGATACGCAGTATTTT
>TRBD1|NA|TRBV28|TRBJ1-2
CASSPLDREINYGYTF
TGTGCCAGCAGCCCTCTAGACAGGGAGATTAACTATGGCTACACCTTC
>NA|NA|TRBV16|TRBJ2-5
CASSSSVGRETQYF
TGTGCCAGCAGCTCCAGTGTGGGGAGAGAGACCCAGTACTTC